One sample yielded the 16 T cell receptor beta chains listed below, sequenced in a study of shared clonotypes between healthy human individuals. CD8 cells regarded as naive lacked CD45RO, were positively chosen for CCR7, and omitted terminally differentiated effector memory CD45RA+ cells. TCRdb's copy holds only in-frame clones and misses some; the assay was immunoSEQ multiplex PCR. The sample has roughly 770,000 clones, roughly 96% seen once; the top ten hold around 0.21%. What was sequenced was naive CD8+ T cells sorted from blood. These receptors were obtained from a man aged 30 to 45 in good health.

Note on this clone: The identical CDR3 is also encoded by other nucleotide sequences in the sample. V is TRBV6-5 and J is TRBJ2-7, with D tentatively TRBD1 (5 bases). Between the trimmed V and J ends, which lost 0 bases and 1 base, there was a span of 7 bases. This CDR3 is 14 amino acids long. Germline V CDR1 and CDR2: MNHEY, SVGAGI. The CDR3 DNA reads TGTGCCAGCAGTTACTCGCAGGGATCCTACGAGCAGTACTTC. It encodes CASSYSQGSYEQYF.

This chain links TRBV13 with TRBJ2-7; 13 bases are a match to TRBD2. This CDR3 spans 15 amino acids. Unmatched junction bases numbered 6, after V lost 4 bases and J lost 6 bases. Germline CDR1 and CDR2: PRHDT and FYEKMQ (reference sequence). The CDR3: CASSWRLAGGPEQYF. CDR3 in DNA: TGTGCCAGCAGCTGGCGACTAGCGGGAGGACCCGAGCAGTACTTC.

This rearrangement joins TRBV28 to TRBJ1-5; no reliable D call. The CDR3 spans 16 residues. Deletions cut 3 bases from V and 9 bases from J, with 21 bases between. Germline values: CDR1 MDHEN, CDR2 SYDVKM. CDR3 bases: TGTGCCAGCAGTTTCCCGGGGATCGCCCGGCATCGGCCCCAGCATTTT. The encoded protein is CASSFPGIARHRPQHF.

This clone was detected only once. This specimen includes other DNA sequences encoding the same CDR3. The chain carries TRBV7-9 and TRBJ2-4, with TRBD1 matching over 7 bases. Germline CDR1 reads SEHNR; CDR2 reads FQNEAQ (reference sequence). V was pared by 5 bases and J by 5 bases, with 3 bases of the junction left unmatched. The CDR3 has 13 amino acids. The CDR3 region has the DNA TGTGCCAGCAGCCCTACAGGGGAAAACATTCAGTACTTC. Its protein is CASSPTGENIQYF.

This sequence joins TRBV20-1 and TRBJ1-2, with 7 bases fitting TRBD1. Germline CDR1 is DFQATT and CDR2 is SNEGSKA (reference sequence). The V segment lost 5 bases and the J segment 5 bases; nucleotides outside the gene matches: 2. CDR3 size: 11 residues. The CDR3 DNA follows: TGCAGTGCTCCGACAGGGTATGGCTACACCTTC. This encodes CSAPTGYGYTF.

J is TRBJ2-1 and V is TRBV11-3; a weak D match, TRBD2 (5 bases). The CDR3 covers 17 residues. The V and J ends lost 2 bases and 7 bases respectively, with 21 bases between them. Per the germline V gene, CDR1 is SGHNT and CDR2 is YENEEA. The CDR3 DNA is TGTGCCAGCAGCTTACGCCACCTAGCCCGCCCATGGAATGAGCAGTTCTTC. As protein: CASSLRHLARPWNEQFF.

The CDR3 here is CASSLVAGRRDTEAFF. The CDR3 DNA reads as TGTGCCAGCAGTTTGGTGGCAGGGAGGAGGGACACTGAAGCTTTCTTT. The rearrangement links TRBV27 to TRBJ1-1, with D perhaps matching TRBD1 (5 bases). The germline V and J ends were trimmed by 3 bases and 3 bases, with 17 bases remaining between them. The CDR3 runs 16 residues. Germline loops: CDR1 MNHEY, CDR2 SMNVEV (reference sequence).

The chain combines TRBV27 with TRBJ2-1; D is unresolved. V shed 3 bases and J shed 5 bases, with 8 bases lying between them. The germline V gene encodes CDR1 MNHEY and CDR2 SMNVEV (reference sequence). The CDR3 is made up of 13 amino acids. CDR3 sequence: CASSFPTHNEQFF. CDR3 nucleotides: TGTGCCAGCAGTTTTCCTACCCACAATGAGCAGTTCTTC.

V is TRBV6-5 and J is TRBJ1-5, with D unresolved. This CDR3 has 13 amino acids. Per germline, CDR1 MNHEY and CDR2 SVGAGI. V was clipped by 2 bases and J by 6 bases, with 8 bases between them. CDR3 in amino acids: CASSYAPAQPQHF. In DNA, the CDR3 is TGTGCCAGCAGTTACGCCCCTGCTCAGCCCCAGCATTTT.

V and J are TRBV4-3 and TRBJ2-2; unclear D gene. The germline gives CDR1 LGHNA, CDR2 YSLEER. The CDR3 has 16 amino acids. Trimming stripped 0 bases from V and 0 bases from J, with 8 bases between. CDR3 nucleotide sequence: TGCGCCAGCAGCCAAGAAACCGCCGCGAACACCGGGGAGCTGTTTTTT. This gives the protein CASSQETAANTGELFF.

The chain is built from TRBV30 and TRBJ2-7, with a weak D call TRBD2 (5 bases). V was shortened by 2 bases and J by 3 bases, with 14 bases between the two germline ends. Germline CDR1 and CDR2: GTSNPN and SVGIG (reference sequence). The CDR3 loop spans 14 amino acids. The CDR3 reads CAWSSFVGVYEQYF. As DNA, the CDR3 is TGTGCCTGGAGTTCTTTCGTGGGAGTCTACGAGCAGTACTTC. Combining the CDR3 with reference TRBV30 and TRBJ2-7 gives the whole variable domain SQTIHQWPATLVQPVGSPLSLECTVEGTSNPNLYWYRQAAGRGLQLLFYSVGIGQISSEVPQNLSASRPQDRQFILSSKKLLLSDSGFYLCAWSSFVGVYEQYFGPGTRLTVT.

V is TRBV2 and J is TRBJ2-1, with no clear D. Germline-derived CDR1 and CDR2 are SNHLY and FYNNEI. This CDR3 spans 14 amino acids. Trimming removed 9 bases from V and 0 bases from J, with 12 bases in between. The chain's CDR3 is CARDSGGSYNEQFF. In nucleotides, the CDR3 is TGTGCCAGAGATTCAGGCGGCTCCTACAATGAGCAGTTCTTC.

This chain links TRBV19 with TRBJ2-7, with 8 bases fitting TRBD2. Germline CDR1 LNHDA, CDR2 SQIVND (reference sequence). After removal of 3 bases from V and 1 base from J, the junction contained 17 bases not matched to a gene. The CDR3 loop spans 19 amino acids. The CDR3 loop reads CASSIGGTLLAGESYEQYF. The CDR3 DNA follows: TGTGCCAGTAGTATTGGAGGGACACTTCTAGCGGGCGAATCCTACGAGCAGTACTTC.

The CDR3 bases are TGTGCCAGTTCCGGGACTAGCGGTTACAATGAGCAGTTCTTC. Amino acid sequence: CASSGTSGYNEQFF. The gene calls are TRBV6-5 and TRBJ2-1; TRBD2 aligns across 11 bases. V lost 9 bases and J lost 4; bases outside the gene matches: 5. This CDR3 is 14 amino acids long. Germline CDR1 MNHEY, CDR2 SVGAGI.

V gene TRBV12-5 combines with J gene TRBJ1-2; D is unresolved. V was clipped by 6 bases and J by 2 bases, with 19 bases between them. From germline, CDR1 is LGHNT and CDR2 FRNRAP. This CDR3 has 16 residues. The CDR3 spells CASGAGSTFPNYGYTF. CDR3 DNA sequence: TGTGCTAGTGGGGCGGGTTCAACTTTTCCCAACTATGGCTACACCTTC.

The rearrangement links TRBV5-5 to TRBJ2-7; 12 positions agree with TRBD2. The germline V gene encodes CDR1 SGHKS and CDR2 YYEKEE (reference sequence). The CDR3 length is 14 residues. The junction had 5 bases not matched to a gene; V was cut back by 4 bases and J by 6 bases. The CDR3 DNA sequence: TGTGCCAGCAGCCCGACTAGCGGGAGCTTCGAGCAGTACTTC. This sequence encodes CASSPTSGSFEQYF.